The sequence of this T cell receptor beta chain was determined in a study of technical replicates of blood from a few donors (dated by TCRdb to about 2017). The CDR3 runs 13 residues from the cysteine to the phenylalanine. Here the CDR3 DNA is all that survives: 39 bases in frame from base 1. V sheds 2 bases and J sheds 0 bases, leaving 4 bases between their ends. As encoded in the germline V gene, CDR1 is SGHTA while CDR2 is FQGNSA. On this clone itself: No cognate antigen has been identified for it. The sample holds no much larger clone one base away, and base qualities are not on file. This specimen includes other DNA sequences encoding the same CDR3.

The library came from the immunoSEQ multiplex PCR assay. In TCRdb, the immuneACCESS table is reduced to in-frame sequences with V and J assigned. These tables do not hold every clone; where another copy was compared, an unresolved V gene accounts for under half, and the others remain unexplained. The sample table holds 60,000 to 75,000 clones, of which 95% to 98% were seen once. The top ten constitute 0.25% to 0.3% of the sample. This clonotype was obtained from a human donor in good health. Source material: T cells isolated from PBMCs. The chain employs TRBV7-2 and TRBJ1-1, with the identity of the D gene unclear. CDR3 loop: CASSLSMNTEAFF. The nucleotide sequence is TGTGCCAGCAGCTTATCTATGAACACTGAAGCTTTCTTT. With the portions outside the CDR3 filled from the reference TRBV7-2 and TRBJ1-1 genes, the complete variable region becomes GAGVSQSPSNKVTEKGKDVELRCDPISGHTALYWYRQSLGQGLEFLIYFQGNSAPDKSGLPSDRFSAERTGGSVSTLTIQRTQQEDSAVYLCASSLSMNTEAFFGQGTRLTVV.